Following are 13 T cell receptor beta chains from one sample sequenced in a study of CD8 T cells in Susac syndrome. RNA was extracted with the RNeasy kit, and a quantity of roughly 0.5 to 1 ug was reverse transcribed using random hexamers. TCRdb passed the immunoSEQ multiplex PCR reads through MiXCR, listing each CDR3 protein once. There are 45,000 or so distinct CDR3 sequences in the sample; approximately 94% occur only once, and 0.45% to 0.65% lies in the top ten. The sample comprised CD8+ T cells from PBMCs. Receptors originate from a human donor in good health.

This rearrangement joins TRBV2 to TRBJ1-1; D possibly corresponds to TRBD1 (5 bases). The CDR3 contains 13 residues. Looked up from germline, CDR1 is SNHLY and CDR2 is FYNNEI. V gave up 4 bases and J gave up 2 bases, with 8 bases separating them. CDR3 sequence reads: CASSGGGNTEAFF. The CDR3 nucleotides are TGTGCCAGCAGTGGTGGGGGAAACACTGAAGCTTTCTTT.

In its sample, this clonotype was seen once. The chain is built from TRBV7-2 and TRBJ2-6; D remains ambiguous. With 4 bases removed from V and 0 bases from J, the gap between germline ends came to 4 bases. CDR1 SGHTA and CDR2 FQGNSA come from the germline V gene. This CDR3 spans 14 amino acids. The CDR3, as DNA: TGTGCCAGCAGCTACATCTCTGGGGCCAACGTCCTGACTTTC. The encoded protein is CASSYISGANVLTF.

The chain couples TRBV20-1 to TRBJ2-1, with TRBD1 identical over 8 bases. This CDR3 is 15 amino acids long. V lost 0 bases to trimming and J lost 5 bases; unmatched junction nucleotides: 6. Per germline, CDR1 DFQATT and CDR2 SNEGSKA (reference sequence). CDR3 residues: CSARELRTGNNEQFF. The DNA of the CDR3 is TGCAGTGCTAGAGAACTGAGGACAGGGAACAATGAGCAGTTCTTC.

This chain uses TRBV24-1 with TRBJ2-1, with no clear D. Per germline, CDR1 KGHDR and CDR2 SFDVKD. This CDR3 has 16 amino acids. Trimming removed 0 bases from V and 2 bases from J, with 10 bases in between. CDR3 loop: CATSDLDGRPYNEQFF. The CDR3 DNA is TGTGCCACCAGTGATTTGGACGGACGACCCTACAATGAGCAGTTCTTC.

This chain uses TRBV7-9 with TRBJ1-5; D might be TRBD1 (5 bases). The germline V gene encodes CDR1 SEHNR and CDR2 FQNEAQ (reference sequence). Trimming left V 5 bases short and J 6 bases short, with 17 bases between. The CDR3 consists of 15 residues. CDR3 sequence: CASSHGTFEGQPQHF. CDR3 nucleotide sequence: TGTGCCAGCAGCCACGGGACCTTCGAAGGTCAGCCCCAGCATTTT.

This clonotype was recorded a few times. The chain joins TRBV6-5 to TRBJ1-1; D gene unclear. With 6 bases removed from V and 2 bases from J, the gap between germline ends came to 10 bases. CDR1 is MNHEY, CDR2 SVGAGI, per germline. The CDR3 totals 13 residues. The CDR3 loop reads CASSPGLNTEAFF. The DNA of the CDR3 is TGTGCCAGCAGCCCGGGCCTTAACACTGAAGCTTTCTTT.

The gene calls are TRBV7-9 and TRBJ2-5; D not resolved. The germline CDR1 and CDR2 sequences are SEHNR and FQNEAQ (reference sequence). Trimming shortened V by 1 base and J by 0 bases, and 9 bases separated the two germline ends. This CDR3 is built from 15 residues. The CDR3, as DNA: TGTGCCAGCAGCTTAGGCAGAGCGTACCAAGAGACCCAGTACTTC. As protein: CASSLGRAYQETQYF. Full variable domain (outside the CDR3, taken from reference TRBV7-9 and TRBJ2-5): DTGVSQNPRHKITKRGQNVTFRCDPISEHNRLYWYRQTLGQGPEFLTYFQNEAQLEKSRLLSDRFSAERPKGSFSTLEIQRTEQGDSAMYLCASSLGRAYQETQYFGPGTRLLVL.

The chain joins TRBV27 to TRBJ2-7; 7 bases align to TRBD2. This CDR3 spans 17 amino acids. The trim removed 1 base at V and 4 bases at J, leaving 13 bases unmatched. Germline V CDR1 and CDR2: MNHEY, SMNVEV (reference sequence). CDR3 region: CASSLLSAAGVTYEQYF. The CDR3, as DNA: TGTGCCAGCAGTTTATTATCAGCGGCGGGAGTCACATACGAGCAGTACTTC.

The gene calls are TRBV20-1 and TRBJ2-5; D perhaps matches TRBD2 (6 bases). Looked up from germline, CDR1 is DFQATT and CDR2 is SNEGSKA (reference sequence). The CDR3 spans 11 residues. Trimming took 3 bases from V and 11 from J, leaving 13 bases between them. This CDR3 is CSASDLGTQYF. The CDR3 DNA reads as TGCAGTGCTAGCGACCTCGGGACTCAGTACTTC.

The chain recombines TRBV3-1 with TRBJ2-7; no reliable D call. Deletions cut 0 bases from V and 6 bases from J, with 9 bases between. From germline, CDR1 is LGHDT and CDR2 YNNKEL (reference sequence). This CDR3 is 13 amino acids long. CDR3 sequence (DNA): TGTGCCAGCAGCCAAGAAGGGCAAAGCGAGCAGTACTTC. Protein product: CASSQEGQSEQYF.

In nucleotides, the CDR3 is TGTGCCAGCAGTGACGGGGCTGCCGGGGAGCTGTTTTTT. Translated, it gives CASSDGAAGELFF. This chain joins TRBV25-1 and TRBJ2-2; either TRBD1 or TRBD2 may supply D (5 bases each). V gave up 3 bases and J gave up 6 bases, with 8 bases separating them. The CDR3 spans 13 residues. Germline V gene sequence: CDR1 MGHDK, CDR2 SYGVNS.

This clonotype showed up just once. The chain links TRBV2 to TRBJ1-5; TRBD1 aligns across 7 bases. The J segment lost 4 bases and the V segment lost 5 bases, leaving 2 bases of the junction unmatched. The CDR3 extends over 13 amino acids. CDR1 and CDR2 from the germline V gene are SNHLY and FYNNEI. In nucleotides, the CDR3 is TGTGCCAGCAGTTACAGGGGAAATCAGCCCCAGCATTTT. As protein: CASSYRGNQPQHF.

The chain employs TRBV12-3 or TRBV12-4 and TRBJ1-2, with a possible D match to TRBD1 (5 bases). The CDR3 has 12 amino acids. The ends were cut back, 7 bases at V and 7 bases at J, with 13 bases in the middle. Here the CDR3 reads CASNLQGIGYTF. DNA for the CDR3: TGTGCCAGCAATCTCCAGGGTATTGGCTACACCTTC.